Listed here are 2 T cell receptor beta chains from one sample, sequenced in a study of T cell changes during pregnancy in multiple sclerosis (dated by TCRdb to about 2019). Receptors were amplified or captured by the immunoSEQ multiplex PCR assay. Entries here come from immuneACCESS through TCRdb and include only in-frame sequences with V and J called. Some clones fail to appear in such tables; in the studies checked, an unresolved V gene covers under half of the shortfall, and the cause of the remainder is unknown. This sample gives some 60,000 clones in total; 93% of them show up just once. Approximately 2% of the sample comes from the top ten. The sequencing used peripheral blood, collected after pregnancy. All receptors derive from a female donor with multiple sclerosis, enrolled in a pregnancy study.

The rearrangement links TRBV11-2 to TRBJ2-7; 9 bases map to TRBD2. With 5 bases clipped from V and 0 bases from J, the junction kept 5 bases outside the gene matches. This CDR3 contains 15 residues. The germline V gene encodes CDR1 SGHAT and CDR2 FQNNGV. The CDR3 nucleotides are TGTGCCAGCAGCCCTGAGCGGGAGGCCTCCTACGAGCAGTACTTC. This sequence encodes CASSPEREASYEQYF. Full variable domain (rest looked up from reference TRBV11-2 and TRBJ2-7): EAGVAQSPRYKIIEKRQSVAFWCNPISGHATLYWYQQILGQGPKLLIQFQNNGVVDDSQLPKDRFSAERLKGVDSTLKIQPAKLEDSAVYLCASSPEREASYEQYFGPGTRLTVT.

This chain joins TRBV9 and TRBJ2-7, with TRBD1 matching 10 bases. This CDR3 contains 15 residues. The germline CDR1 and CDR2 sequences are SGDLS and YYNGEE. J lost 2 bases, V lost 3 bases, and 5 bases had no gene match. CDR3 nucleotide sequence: TGTGCCAGCAGCGCGGGACAGGGGTTGCCCTACGAGCAGTACTTC. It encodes CASSAGQGLPYEQYF. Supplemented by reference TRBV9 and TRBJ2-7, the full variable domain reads DSGVTQTPKHLITATGQRVTLRCSPRSGDLSVYWYQQSLDQGLQFLIQYYNGEERAKGNILERFSAQQFPDLHSELNLSSLELGDSALYFCASSAGQGLPYEQYFGPGTRLTVT.